The T cell receptor beta chain described here comes from a study of graft-versus-host responses after intestinal transplantation. The wider study: All of the recipients had induction that used anti-thymocyte globulin, then tacrolimus and steroids for approximately 3 years. Study observations and caveats: Clonal ratios of graft-versus-host to host-versus-graft in allografts were high for patients exhibiting graft-donor T cell macrochimerism. GvH clones surfaced in recipient marrow, some emerging earlier in ileum or blood.

Using immunoSEQ multiplex PCR, the repertoire was profiled, and TCRdb retains in-frame clones only, with some absent. The sample holds 45,000 to 60,000 clones, about 95% seen once. V was shortened by 1 base and J by 7 bases, with 5 bases between the two germline ends. This CDR3 spans 12 amino acids. In germline, CDR1 is MDHEN, CDR2 SYDVKM. In the case of this clone: The antigen is not known.

V is TRBV28 and J is TRBJ2-1; D gene unclear. This sample comprised unstimulated CD8+ T cells sorted from spleen or lymph node cells, obtained before transplant. The sequence derives from a human donor who was the organ donor for an intestinal transplant. The CDR3 sequence is CASSLSGNEQFF. The DNA of the CDR3 is TGTGCCAGCAGTTTATCCGGGAATGAGCAGTTCTTC.